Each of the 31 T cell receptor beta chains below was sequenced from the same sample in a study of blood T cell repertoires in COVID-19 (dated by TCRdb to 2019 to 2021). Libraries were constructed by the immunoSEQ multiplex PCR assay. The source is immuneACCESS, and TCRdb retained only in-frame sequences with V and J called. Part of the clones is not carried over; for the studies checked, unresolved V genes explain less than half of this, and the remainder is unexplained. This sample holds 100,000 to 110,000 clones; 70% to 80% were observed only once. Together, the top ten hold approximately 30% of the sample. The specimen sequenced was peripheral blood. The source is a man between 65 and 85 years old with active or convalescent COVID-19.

CDR3 residues: CASSHSAAQGGSNQPQHF. The CDR3 DNA reads as TGCGCCAGCAGCCATTCCGCCGCCCAGGGGGGTAGCAATCAGCCCCAGCATTTT. V and J are TRBV4-1 and TRBJ1-5, with TRBD1 identical over 7 bases. This CDR3 has 18 amino acids. Germline trimming cut 3 bases from V and 0 bases from J; bases unmatched to any gene: 11. Germline V gives CDR1 MGHRA, CDR2 YSYEKL.

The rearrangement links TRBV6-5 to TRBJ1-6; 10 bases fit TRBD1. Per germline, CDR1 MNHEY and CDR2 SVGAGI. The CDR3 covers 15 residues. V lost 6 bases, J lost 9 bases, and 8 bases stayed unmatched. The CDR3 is CASSRDRGHGSPLHF. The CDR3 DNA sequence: TGTGCCAGCAGCCGAGACAGGGGGCATGGTTCACCCCTCCACTTT.

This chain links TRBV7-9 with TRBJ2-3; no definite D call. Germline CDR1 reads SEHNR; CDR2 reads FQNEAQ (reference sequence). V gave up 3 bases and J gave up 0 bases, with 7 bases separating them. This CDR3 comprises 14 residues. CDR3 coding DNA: TGTGCCAGCAGCTTTGAGACTAGCACAGATACGCAGTATTTT. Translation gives CASSFETSTDTQYF.

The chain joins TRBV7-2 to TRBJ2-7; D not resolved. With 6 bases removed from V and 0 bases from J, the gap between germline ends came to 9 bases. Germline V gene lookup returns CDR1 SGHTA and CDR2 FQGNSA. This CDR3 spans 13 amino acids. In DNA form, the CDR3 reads TGTGCCAGCAGTCACAGTTCCTCCTACGAGCAGTACTTC. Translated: CASSHSSSYEQYF. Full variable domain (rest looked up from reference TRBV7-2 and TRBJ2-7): GAGVSQSPSNKVTEKGKDVELRCDPISGHTALYWYRQSLGQGLEFLIYFQGNSAPDKSGLPSDRFSAERTGGSVSTLTIQRTQQEDSAVYLCASSHSSSYEQYFGPGTRLTVT.

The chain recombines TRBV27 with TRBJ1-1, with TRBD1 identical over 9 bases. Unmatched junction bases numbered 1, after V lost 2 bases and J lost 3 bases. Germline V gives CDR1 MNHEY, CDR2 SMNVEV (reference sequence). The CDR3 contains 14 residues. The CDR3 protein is CASSLRTGDTEAFF. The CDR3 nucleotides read TGTGCCAGCAGTTTACGGACAGGGGACACTGAAGCTTTCTTT.

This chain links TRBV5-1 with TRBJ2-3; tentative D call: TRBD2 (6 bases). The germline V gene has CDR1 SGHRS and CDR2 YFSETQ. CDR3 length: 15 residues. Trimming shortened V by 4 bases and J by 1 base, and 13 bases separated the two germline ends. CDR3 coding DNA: TGCGCCAGCAGCCCGGACGGGGGACGCACAGATACGCAGTATTTT. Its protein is CASSPDGGRTDTQYF.

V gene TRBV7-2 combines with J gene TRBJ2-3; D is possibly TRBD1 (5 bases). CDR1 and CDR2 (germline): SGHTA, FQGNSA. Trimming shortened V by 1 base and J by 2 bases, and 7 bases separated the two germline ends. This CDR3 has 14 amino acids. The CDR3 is CASSLEGLTDTQYF. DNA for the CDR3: TGTGCCAGCAGCTTAGAGGGGCTCACAGATACGCAGTATTTT.

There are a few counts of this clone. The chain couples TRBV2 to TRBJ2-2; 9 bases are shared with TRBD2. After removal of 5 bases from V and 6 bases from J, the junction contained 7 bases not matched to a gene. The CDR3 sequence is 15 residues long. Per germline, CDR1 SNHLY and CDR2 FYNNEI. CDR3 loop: CASSPTTSGSGELFF. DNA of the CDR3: TGTGCCAGCAGTCCAACGACTAGCGGCTCCGGGGAGCTGTTTTTT.

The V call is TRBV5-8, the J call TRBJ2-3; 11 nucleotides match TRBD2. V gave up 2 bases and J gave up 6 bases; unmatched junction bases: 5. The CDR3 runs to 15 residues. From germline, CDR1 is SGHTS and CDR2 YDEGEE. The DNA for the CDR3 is TGTGCCAGCAGCTTAACTAGCGGGAGTTCGGATACGCAGTATTTT. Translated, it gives CASSLTSGSSDTQYF.

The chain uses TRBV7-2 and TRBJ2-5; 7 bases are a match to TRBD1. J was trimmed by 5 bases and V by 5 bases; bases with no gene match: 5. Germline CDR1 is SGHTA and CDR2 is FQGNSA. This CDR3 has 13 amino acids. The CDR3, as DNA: TGTGCCAGCAGCAAGGACAGGTGGGAGACCCAGTACTTC. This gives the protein CASSKDRWETQYF.

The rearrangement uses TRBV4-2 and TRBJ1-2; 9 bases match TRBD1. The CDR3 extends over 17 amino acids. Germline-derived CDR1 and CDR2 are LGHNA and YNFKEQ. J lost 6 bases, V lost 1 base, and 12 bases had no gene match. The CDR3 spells CASSQGSRTGEFDGYTF. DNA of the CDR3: TGTGCCAGCAGCCAAGGATCCAGGACAGGGGAATTCGATGGCTACACCTTC.

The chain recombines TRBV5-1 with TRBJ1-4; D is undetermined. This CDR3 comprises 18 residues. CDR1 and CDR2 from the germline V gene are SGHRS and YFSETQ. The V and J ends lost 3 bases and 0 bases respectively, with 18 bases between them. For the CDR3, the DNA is TGCGCCAGCAGCTCCCGCGGTTCGACCGCGGCAACTAATGAAAAACTGTTTTTT. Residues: CASSSRGSTAATNEKLFF.

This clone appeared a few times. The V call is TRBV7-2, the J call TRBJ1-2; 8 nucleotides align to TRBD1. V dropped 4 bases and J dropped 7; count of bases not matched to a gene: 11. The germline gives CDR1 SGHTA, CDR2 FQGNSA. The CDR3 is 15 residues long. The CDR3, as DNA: TGTGCCAGCAGCTCCCAAAGGACAGGGAAGGCTGGCTACACCTTC. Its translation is CASSSQRTGKAGYTF.

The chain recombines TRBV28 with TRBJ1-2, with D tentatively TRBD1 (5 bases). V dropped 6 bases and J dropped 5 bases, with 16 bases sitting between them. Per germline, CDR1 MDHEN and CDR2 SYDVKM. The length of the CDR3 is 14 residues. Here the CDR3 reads CASRGMGLGYGYTF. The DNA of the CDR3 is TGTGCCAGCAGGGGTATGGGGCTCGGGTATGGCTACACCTTC.

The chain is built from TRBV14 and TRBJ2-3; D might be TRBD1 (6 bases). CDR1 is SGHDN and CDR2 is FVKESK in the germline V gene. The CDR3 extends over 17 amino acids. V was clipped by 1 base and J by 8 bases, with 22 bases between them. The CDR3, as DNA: TGTGCCAGCAGCCAAGGAGGGTTGGACTTTCCCAGGGGTACGCAGTATTTT. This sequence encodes CASSQGGLDFPRGTQYF.

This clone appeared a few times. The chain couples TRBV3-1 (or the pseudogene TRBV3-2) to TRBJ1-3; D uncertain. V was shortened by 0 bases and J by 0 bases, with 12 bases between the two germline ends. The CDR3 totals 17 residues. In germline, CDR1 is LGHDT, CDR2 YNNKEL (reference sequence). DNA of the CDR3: TGTGCCAGCAGCCAAGATTTCGGTTCAACCTCTGGAAACACCATATATTTT. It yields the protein CASSQDFGSTSGNTIYF.

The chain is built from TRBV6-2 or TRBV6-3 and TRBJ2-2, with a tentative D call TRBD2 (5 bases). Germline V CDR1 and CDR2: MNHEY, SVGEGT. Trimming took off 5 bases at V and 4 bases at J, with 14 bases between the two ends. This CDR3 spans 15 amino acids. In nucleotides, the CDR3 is TGTGCCAGCAGTCGCGCTAGCTCAGTCACCGGGGAGCTGTTTTTT. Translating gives CASSRASSVTGELFF.

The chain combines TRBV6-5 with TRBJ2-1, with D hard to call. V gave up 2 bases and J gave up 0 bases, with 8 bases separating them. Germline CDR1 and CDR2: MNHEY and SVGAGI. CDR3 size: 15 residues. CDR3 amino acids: CASSYGLSSYNEQFF. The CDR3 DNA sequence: TGTGCCAGCAGTTACGGGCTAAGCTCCTACAATGAGCAGTTCTTC.

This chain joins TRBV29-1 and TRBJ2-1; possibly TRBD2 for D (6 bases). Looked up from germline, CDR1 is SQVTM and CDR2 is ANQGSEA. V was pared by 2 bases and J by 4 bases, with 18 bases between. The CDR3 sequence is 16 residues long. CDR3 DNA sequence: TGCAGCGTTGAACTGAATTTAGCGGCAGTTTACAATGAGCAGTTCTTC. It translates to CSVELNLAAVYNEQFF.

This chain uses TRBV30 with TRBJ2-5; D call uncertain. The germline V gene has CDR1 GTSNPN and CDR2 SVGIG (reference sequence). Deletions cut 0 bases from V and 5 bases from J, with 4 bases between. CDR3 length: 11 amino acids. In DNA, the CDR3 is TGTGCCTGGAGTGTACGGGAGACCCAGTACTTC. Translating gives CAWSVRETQYF.

CDR3 amino acids: CASSYSSGGGNEQFF. The CDR3 DNA is TGTGCCAGCAGTTACTCTAGCGGGGGGGGCAATGAGCAGTTCTTC. The rearrangement joins TRBV6-5 to TRBJ2-1; 11 nucleotides match TRBD2. This CDR3 contains 15 residues. Germline V gene lookup returns CDR1 MNHEY and CDR2 SVGAGI. J gave up 6 bases and V 0 bases, and 1 base lay outside the gene matches.

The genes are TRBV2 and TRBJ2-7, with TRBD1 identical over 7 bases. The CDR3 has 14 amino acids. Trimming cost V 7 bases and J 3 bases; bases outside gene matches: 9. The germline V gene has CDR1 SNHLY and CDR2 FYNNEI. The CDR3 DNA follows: TGTGCCAGCATTCGCTCCCCAGGGGGCTACGAGCAGTACTTC. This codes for CASIRSPGGYEQYF. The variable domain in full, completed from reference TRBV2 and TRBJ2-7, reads EPEVTQTPSHQVTQMGQEVILRCVPISNHLYFYWYRQILGQKVEFLVSFYNNEISEKSEIFDDQFSVERPDGSNFTLKIRSTKLEDSAMYFCASIRSPGGYEQYFGPGTRLTVT.

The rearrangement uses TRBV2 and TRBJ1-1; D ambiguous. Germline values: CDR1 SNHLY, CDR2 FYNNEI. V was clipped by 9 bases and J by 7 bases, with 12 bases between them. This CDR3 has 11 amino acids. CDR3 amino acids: CASHLGGEAFF. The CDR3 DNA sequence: TGTGCCAGTCACTTGGGAGGTGAAGCTTTCTTT.

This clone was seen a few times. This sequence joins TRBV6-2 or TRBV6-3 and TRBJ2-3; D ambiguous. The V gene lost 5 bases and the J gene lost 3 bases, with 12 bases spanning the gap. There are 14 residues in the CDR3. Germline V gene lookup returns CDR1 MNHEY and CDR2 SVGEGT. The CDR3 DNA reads TGTGCCAGCAGTACCCGCCAGTGGACAGATACGCAGTATTTT. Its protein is CASSTRQWTDTQYF.

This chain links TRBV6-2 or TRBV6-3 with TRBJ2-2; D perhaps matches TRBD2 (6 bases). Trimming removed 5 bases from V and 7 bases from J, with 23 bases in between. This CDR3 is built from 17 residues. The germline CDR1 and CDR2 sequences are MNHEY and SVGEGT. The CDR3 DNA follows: TGTGCCAGCAGTATCTTCGCGAGCTTCGCCGGGGGCGGGGAGCTGTTTTTT. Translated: CASSIFASFAGGGELFF.

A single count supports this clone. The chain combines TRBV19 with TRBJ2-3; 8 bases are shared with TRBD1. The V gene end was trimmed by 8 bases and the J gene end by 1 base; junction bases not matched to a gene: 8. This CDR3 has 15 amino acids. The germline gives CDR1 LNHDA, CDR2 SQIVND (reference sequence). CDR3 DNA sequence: TGTGCCAGTTCCCGTGGGGGACAGGGCACAGATACGCAGTATTTT. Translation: CASSRGGQGTDTQYF.

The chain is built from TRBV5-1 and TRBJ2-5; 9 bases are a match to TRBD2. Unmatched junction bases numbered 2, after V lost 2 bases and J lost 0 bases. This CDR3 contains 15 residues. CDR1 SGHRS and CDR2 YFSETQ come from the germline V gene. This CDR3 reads CASSLAGGNQETQYF. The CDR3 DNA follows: TGCGCCAGCAGCTTAGCGGGAGGCAACCAAGAGACCCAGTACTTC.

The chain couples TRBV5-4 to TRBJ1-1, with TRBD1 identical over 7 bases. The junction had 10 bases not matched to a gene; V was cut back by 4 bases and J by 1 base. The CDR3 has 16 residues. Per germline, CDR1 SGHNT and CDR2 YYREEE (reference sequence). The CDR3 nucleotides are TGTGCCAGCAGCCTTCCTACAGGGGCAGGGAACACTGAAGCTTTCTTT. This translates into CASSLPTGAGNTEAFF.

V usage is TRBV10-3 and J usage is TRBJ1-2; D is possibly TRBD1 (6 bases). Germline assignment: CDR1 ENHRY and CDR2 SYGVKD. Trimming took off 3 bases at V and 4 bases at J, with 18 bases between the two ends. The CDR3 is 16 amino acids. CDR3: CAISDAFAGTSYGYTF. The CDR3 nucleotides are TGTGCCATCAGTGATGCCTTCGCAGGGACAAGCTATGGCTACACCTTC.

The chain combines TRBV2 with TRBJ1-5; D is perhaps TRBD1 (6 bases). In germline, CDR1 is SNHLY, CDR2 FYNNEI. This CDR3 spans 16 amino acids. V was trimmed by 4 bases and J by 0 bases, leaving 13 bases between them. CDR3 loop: CASSVRDTNSNQPQHF. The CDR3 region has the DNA TGTGCCAGCAGTGTCCGGGACACCAATAGCAATCAGCCCCAGCATTTT.

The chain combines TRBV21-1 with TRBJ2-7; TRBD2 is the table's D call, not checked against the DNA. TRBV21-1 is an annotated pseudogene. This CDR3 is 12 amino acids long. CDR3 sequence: CASRIREDEQYF. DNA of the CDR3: TGTGCCAGCAGAATCAGAGAGGACGAGCAGTACTTC.